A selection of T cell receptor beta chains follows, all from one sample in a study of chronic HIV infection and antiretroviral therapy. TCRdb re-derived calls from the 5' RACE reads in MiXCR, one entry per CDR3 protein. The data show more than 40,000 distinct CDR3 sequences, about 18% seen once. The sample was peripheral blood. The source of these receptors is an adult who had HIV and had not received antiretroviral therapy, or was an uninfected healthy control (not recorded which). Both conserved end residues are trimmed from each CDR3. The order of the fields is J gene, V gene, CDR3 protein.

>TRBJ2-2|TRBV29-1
SAARRGDTGELF
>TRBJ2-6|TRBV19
ASSPRVWDVSGANVLT
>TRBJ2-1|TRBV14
ASSRPDPLEQF
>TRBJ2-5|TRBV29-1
SVEDGGRGRPETQY
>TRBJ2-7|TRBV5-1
ASSLDEASSYEQY
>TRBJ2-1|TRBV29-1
SVVVPLQGAANNEQF
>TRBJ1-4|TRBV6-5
ASSYRRPGVLF
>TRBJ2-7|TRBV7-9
ASSFVAGGSEQY
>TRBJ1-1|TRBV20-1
SALLRRGMNTEAF
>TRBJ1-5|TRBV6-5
ASSSGTGFGNQPQH
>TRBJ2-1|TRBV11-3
ASSPFSGGPYNEQF
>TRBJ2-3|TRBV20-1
SATHDGGTQY
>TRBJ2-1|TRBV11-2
ASSLVGGLAGSDSF
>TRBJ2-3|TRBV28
ASSLRVGPGDTQY
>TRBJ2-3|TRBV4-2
ASSQAGVSSTDTQY
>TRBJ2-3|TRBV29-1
SVVGAPEEDTQY
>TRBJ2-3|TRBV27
ASSSGTSGFTDTQY
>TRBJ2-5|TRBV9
ASSVEFGGVAGSQETQY
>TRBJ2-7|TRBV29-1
SVAAGSSYEQY
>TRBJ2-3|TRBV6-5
ASRAGVKGTQY
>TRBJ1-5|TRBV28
ASSPTDGSYSNQPQH
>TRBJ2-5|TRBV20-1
SARDRLRWYQETQY
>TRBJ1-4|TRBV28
ASRSTGGQEKLF
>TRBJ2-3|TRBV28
ASSMTGLTDTQY
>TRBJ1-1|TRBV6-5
ASSPPPEAF
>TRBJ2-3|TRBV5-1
ASSPGLATDTQY
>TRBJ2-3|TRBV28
GAKRDRTDTQY
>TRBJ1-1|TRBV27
ASQPIGRQGVSEAF
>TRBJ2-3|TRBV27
ASSSTLNRGRGDTQY
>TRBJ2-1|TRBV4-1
ASSPHAVPSSYNEQF
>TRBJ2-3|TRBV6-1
ASSVGDRGRIITQY
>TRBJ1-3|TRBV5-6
ASSLYPLGNTIY
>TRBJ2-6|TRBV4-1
ASNSPGSGANVLT
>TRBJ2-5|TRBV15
ATSRVQGYRETQY
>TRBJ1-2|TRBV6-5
ASRRANYGYT
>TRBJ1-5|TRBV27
ASSSVSNQPQH
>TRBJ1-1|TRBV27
ASNRVRGVNTEAF
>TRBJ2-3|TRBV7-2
ASSSSGRRTDTQY
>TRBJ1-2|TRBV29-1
SVEPYQGYGYT
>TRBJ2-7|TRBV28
ASSPLTREQY
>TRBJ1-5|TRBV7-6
ASSSGTGNSNQPQH
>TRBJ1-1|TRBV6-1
ASSESGGQSRAF
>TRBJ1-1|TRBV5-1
ASSLGLRSTEAF
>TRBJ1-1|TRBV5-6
ASSYGQGTF
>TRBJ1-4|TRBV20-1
SARKGIGEKLF
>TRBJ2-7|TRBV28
ASTGTGASPIYEQY
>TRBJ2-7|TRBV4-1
ASSQGGGYEQY
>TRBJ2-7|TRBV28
ASKTGTGSYEQY
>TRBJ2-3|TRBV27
ASSLSKSTDTQY
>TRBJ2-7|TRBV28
ASSLAGQGIFYEQY
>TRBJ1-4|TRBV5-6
ASSLKGAGEKLF
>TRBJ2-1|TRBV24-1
ATSDCTAGGNEQF
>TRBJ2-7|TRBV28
ASTGSPEQY
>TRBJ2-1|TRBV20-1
SARSNEQF
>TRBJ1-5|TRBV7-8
ASSPDRANAQPQH